Listed here is a single T cell receptor beta chain. The specificity of this receptor is unknown. The record has no base qualities; no much larger clone is one base away. Taken from cysteine to phenylalanine, the CDR3 has 13 residues. CDR3 DNA is the only sequence kept; it has 39 bases, read in frame from the first base. The germline V and J ends show losses of 4 bases and 4 bases respectively, and no gene match explains 4 bases of the junction. Reading the germline V gene (reference sequence) gives CDR1 DFQATT and CDR2 SNEGSKA. Library preparation was by RACE. Sequenced on a NextSeq 500. During library preparation, unique molecular identifiers were attached to individual cDNA molecules so that TCRs could be counted quantitatively and reproducibly. Both TCR alpha and TCR beta chains were sequenced from each blood RNA sample. Per the authors' processing: A median of about 89,000 TCRs per sample was observed, with a range of about 20,000 to 750,000. The Decombinator software suite was used to annotate the V, J and CDR3 of the TCR reads. For PS versus PT1 abundance plots, all samples were subsampled to the same number of TCRs (28,000). TCRs were defined as expanded if absent before sensitization and observed at least eight times at the 2-week time point. TCRdb reworked the public reads: Q25 trimming with fastp, MiXCR clone assembly, productive beta chains retained. Under each unique CDR3 protein, matching rows form one entry showing the most common genes and DNA. The authors' filters were not applied to this entry. The sample table shows about 120,000 distinct CDR3 sequences, and around 15% are seen once. Clones ranked in the top ten supply around 0.84% of the sample.

The sample comes from a study of human T cells and chemical hapten exposure (dated by TCRdb to the early 2020s). Study-wide context: For sensitization, 2% DPC in acetone was applied to a 2 cm by 2 cm area of upper inner arm skin. Patients additionally received weekly therapeutic DPC doses to the scalp throughout the roughly 24-week study period. Patch testing on the upper back used Finn chambers containing 0.01% DPC, with scoring done after 6 days according to International Contact Dermatitis Research Group standards. The mostly female patient cohort included alopecia areata with under or over 50% scalp involvement, alopecia totalis and alopecia universalis. Libraries were pooled for sequencing, and per-sample TCR yields varied mainly because of small differences in library volumes within the pool. This study followed changes in the peripheral blood TCR repertoire in vivo during primary and secondary sensitization of alopecia patients to the hapten diphenylcyclopropenone (DPC). Blood was sampled from patients pre-sensitization (week 0) and at 2, 6 and about 24 weeks after DPC sensitization. Approximately 28 alopecia patients gave blood for TCR sequencing at one to four time points (pre-sensitization, 2, 6 and 24 weeks).

General findings and caveats noted by the study authors: Expanded TCRs formed significantly more large CDR3 similarity clusters than pre-sensitization or healthy control sets, consistent with antigen-driven responses. All patients had alopecia, a presumed autoimmune disease, so their immune response might differ from that of healthy individuals. Patch test score was positively correlated with the number of PT1 expanded TCRs, with significance at thresholds 8, 16 and 32 but not at 4. DPC sensitization did not change the number of TCRs with a frequency above 1 in 1000, and there was no evidence of changes in global repertoire structure. After repeated subsampling, the strength of the expansion versus patch-test correlation and the threshold at which it became significant changed.

Read against the paper, the sample's time point label means: patch test 1, 2 weeks after DPC sensitization. What this sample's treatment or condition label stands for: therapeutic diphenylcyclopropenone sensitization with weekly scalp DPC. At each patch-test visit, blood was drawn before the patch test was applied. To be eligible, patients had to be aged 18 to 70, diagnosed with alopecia and judged suitable for DPC therapy, while pregnant patients were excluded. Unfractionated whole blood was collected in Tempus Blood RNA tubes, and total RNA was extracted from that blood. The TCR comes from a man between 18 and 29 years old with alopecia areata. Some clones in this sample may be carry-over from other donors' samples. The sample consisted of whole blood, taken in connection with sensitization to the hapten diphenylcyclopropenone (DPC). The chain uses TRBV20-1 and TRBJ1-1, with TRBD1 matching 9 junction bases. The CDR3: CSAIMTGGTEAFF. At the DNA level, the sequence is TGCAGTGCTATCATGACAGGGGGCACTGAAGCTTTCTTT.